This T cell receptor (beta chain) was sequenced for a study of cytomegalovirus exposure and HLA in healthy donors. PCR involved 60 Vbeta and 13 Jbeta primers. Libraries were prepared by immunoSEQ multiplex PCR; TCRdb keeps only in-frame clonotypes and omits some of them. The repertoire holds some 180,000 clones, with over 60% as singletons. Sequencing was performed on PBMCs. The origin of this receptor is a man aged 18 to 29 in good health and CMV-seronegative.

CDR3 in amino acids: CASSLTGDTEAFF. Written as DNA, the CDR3 is TGTGCCAGCAGCCTAACAGGGGATACTGAAGCTTTCTTT. This rearrangement joins TRBV5-6 to TRBJ1-1; TRBD1 matches at 7 bases. V lost 4 bases and J lost 5; bases outside the gene matches: 5. The CDR3 length is 13 residues. Per germline, CDR1 SGHDT and CDR2 YYEEEE.